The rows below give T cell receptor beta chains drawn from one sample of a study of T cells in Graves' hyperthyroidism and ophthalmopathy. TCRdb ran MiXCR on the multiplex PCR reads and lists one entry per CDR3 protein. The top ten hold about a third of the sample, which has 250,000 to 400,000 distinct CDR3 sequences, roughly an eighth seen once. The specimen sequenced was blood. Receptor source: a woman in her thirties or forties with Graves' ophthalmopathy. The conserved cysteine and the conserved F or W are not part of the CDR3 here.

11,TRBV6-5,ASSYTPDQPQH
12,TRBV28,AIQGPNLNQPQH
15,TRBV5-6,ASSLTVGHGVNTEAF
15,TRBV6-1,ASSEELRVYSNQPQH
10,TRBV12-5,ASEGANEKLF
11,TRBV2,ASRRTVNTEAF
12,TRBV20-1,SDQRGGMNTEAF
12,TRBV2,ASSRDRGDEKLF
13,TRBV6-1,ASSEAGQGNQPQH
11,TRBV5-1,ASSQGSGNTIY
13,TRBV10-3,AIKGAGSEIDTQY
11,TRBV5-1,ASSLAPVYGYT
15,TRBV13,ASSSTEEGANTDTQY
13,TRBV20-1,SAAPPGAVRETQY
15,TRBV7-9,ASSLVGLLAESETQY
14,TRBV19,ASSMGRGGLYNEQF
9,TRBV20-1,SARQISEQY
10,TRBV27,ASRGGGYEQY
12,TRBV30,ARRGQGAYNEQF
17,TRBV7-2,ASLPSGRGRDYGNQPQH
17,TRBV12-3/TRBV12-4,ASSLTILGTGGRGTEAF
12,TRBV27,ASSSVARKYGYT
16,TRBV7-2,ASSPLGVSGRPYNEQF
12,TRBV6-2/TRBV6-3,ASSYRETGYGYT
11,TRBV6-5,ASSYGDRETLH
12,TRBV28,ASSPWAGADEQY
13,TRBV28,ASSLGGYSYNEQF
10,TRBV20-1,SGGRRNTEAF
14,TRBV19,ASSAAAGQSGDGYT
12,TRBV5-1,ASSLVGRQEKLF
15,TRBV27,ASSLSIGDGSGNTIY
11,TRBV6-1,ASSPLGIGGYT
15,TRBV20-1,SARPGTSSPSKNIQY
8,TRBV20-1,SARDHTQY
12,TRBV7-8,ASSLGGWGQPQH
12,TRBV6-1,ASSVGGSFYEQY
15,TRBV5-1,ASSPTVLSVEGYEQY
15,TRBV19,ASSGYGTGDSNQPQH
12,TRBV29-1,SVDRGTGRETQY
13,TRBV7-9,ASSNEGRANSPLH
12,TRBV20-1,SAGAGARTDTQY
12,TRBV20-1,SASTSGITDTQY
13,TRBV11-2,ASSSSPASVNEQF
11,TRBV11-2,ASSLVWGREAF
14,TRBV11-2,ASSFRQRGLTDTQY
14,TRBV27,ASSPQRDGLSYEQY
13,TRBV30,AWSILARSPDTQY
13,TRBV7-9,ASSPRGSVFDEQF
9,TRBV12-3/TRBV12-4,AIGDNYGYT